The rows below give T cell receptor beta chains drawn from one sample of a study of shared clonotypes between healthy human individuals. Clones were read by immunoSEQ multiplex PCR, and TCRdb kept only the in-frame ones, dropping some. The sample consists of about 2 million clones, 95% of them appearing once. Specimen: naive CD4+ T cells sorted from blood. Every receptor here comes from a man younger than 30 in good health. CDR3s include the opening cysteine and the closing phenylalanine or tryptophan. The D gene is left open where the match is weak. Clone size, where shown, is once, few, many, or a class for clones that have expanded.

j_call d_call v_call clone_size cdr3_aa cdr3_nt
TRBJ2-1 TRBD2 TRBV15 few CATSRGFELAGGQTYNEQFF TGTGCCACCAGCAGAGGATTTGAGCTAGCGGGGGGTCAAACCTACAATGAGCAGTTCTTC
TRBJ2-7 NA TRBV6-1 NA CASSDPGGEQYF TGTGCCAGCAGTGACCCCGGGGGCGAGCAGTACTTC
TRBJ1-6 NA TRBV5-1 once CASSTGQSPYNSPLHF TGCGCCAGCAGCACCGGACAGAGTCCGTATAATTCACCCCTCCACTTT
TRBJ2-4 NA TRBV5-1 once CASSYTTALAKNIQYF TGCGCCAGCAGCTATACGACAGCCTTAGCCAAAAACATTCAGTACTTC
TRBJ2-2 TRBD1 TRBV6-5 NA CATRDRGVVTGELFF TGTGCCACCCGAGACAGGGGGGTTGTCACCGGGGAGCTGTTTTTT
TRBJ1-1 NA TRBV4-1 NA CASSHGRENTEAFF TGCGCCAGCAGCCATGGACGGGAGAACACTGAAGCTTTCTTT
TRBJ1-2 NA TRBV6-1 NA CASSVWADRNYGYTF TGTGCCAGCAGTGTTTGGGCCGACAGGAACTATGGCTACACCTTC
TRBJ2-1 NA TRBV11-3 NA CASSLGTYNEQFF TGTGCCAGCAGCTTAGGAACGTACAATGAGCAGTTCTTC
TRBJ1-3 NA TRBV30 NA CAWTRDLGNTIYF TGTGCCTGGACCCGGGACCTTGGAAACACCATATATTTT
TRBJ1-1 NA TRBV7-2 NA CASSPNLANTEAFF TGTGCCAGCAGCCCCAATCTCGCGAACACTGAAGCTTTCTTT
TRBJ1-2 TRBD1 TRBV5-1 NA CASSLEQGLIGYTF TGCGCCAGCAGCTTGGAACAGGGGTTAATCGGCTACACCTTC
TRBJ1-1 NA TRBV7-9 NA CASSGAGEGSNTEAFF TGTGCCAGCAGCGGCGCCGGGGAGGGGAGCAACACTGAAGCTTTCTTT
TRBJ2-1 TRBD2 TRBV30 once CAWSVRGLADRNEQFF TGTGCCTGGAGTGTACGGGGACTAGCGGACAGAAATGAGCAGTTCTTC
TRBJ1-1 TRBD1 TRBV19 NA CASRLGNRGNTEAFF TGTGCCAGTAGGCTCGGTAACAGGGGAAACACTGAAGCTTTCTTT
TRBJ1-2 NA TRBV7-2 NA CASSERRSNYGYTF TGTGCCAGCAGCGAAAGACGGAGTAACTATGGCTACACCTTC
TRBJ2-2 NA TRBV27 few CASSLLAGRNTGELFF TGTGCCAGCAGTTTACTGGCGGGAAGGAACACCGGGGAGCTGTTTTTT
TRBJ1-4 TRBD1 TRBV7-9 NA CASSWGQGADEKLFF TGTGCCAGCAGTTGGGGACAGGGGGCTGATGAAAAACTGTTTTTT
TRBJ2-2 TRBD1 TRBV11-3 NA CASSSQQGWNPRELFF TGTGCCAGCAGCTCTCAACAGGGGTGGAATCCGCGGGAGCTGTTTTTT
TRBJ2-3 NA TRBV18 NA CASSPQGTDTQYF TGTGCCAGCTCACCCCAGGGAACAGATACGCAGTATTTT
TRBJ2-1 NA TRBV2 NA CASVTDYNEQFF TGTGCCAGCGTAACGGACTACAATGAGCAGTTCTTC
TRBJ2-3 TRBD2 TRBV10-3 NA CATRAGGPSTDTQYF TGTGCCACCAGAGCGGGAGGGCCTTCCACAGATACGCAGTATTTT
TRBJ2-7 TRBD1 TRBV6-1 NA CASNPGDRVTEQYF TGTGCCAGCAATCCCGGGGACAGGGTGACCGAGCAGTACTTC
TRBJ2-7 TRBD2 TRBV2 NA CASRTSGYEQYF TGTGCCAGCAGGACTAGCGGCTACGAGCAGTACTTC
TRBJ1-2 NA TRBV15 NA CATSSEGVVGGYTF TGTGCCACCAGCAGTGAAGGGGTTGTCGGCGGCTACACCTTC
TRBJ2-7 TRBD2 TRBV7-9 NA CASSSTSGTGAYEQYF TGTGCCAGCAGCTCTACCAGCGGGACGGGAGCCTACGAGCAGTACTTC
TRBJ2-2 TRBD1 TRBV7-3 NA CASSPRGPPSTGELFF TGTGCCAGCAGCCCCAGGGGGCCTCCTAGCACCGGGGAGCTGTTTTTT
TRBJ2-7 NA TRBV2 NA CASSTQGGGVHF TGTGCCAGCAGTACCCAGGGAGGGGGAGTCCACTTC
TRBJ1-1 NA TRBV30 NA CAWSPGGSEAFF TGTGCCTGGAGTCCCGGGGGCTCTGAAGCTTTCTTT
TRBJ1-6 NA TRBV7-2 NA CASSIPGRPNSPLHF TGTGCCAGCAGCATACCGGGACGGCCAAATTCACCCCTCCACTTT
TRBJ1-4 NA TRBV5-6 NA CASSLRQINEKLFF TGTGCCAGCAGCTTGAGACAGATTAATGAAAAACTGTTTTTT
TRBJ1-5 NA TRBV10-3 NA CATNSGGGQPQHF TGTGCCACCAACAGTGGGGGGGGTCAGCCCCAGCATTTT
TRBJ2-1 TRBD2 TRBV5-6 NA CASSLRAGAYNEQFF TGTGCCAGCAGCTTGCGAGCGGGGGCCTACAATGAGCAGTTCTTC